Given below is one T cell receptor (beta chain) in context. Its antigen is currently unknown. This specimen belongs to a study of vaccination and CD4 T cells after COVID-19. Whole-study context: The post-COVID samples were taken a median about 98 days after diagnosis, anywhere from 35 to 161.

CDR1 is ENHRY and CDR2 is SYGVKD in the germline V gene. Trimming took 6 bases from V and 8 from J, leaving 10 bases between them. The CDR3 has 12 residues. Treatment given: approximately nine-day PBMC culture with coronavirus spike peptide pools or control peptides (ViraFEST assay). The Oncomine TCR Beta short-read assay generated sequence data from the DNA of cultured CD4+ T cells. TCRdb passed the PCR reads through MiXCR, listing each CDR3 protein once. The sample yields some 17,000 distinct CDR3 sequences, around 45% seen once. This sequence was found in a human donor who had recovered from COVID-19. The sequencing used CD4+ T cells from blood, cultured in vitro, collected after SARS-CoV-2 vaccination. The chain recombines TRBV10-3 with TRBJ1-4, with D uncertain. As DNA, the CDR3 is TGTGCCATCAGCCCTTTAGGGGAAAAACTGTTTTTT. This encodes CAISPLGEKLFF.